This TCR beta chain emerged from a study of shared clonotypes between healthy human individuals. Findings and limits, study-wide: The genetic and exposure-history diversity represented was limited by few donors. When compared with the clonotypes that were shared by all four sorted-subset donors, the non-shared clonotypes turned out to have lower generation probabilities.

Everyone who donated was a Caucasian adult who lived in Nashville, Tennessee. Generated by immunoSEQ multiplex PCR, the TCRdb table keeps only in-frame clones and is missing some. The sample has fewer than 1.6 million clones; approximately 98.5% are singletons. In regard to this clone: The target antigen is unknown.

The CDR3 loop spans 13 amino acids. The ends were cut back, 4 bases at V and 7 bases at J, with 15 bases in the middle. The germline V gene has CDR1 SGHDT and CDR2 YYEEEE. The chain is built from TRBV5-6 and TRBJ2-7, with D maybe TRBD2 (6 bases). The sample was naive CD4+ T cells sorted from blood. Sample subset: CD45RA+ positively selected. This clonotype was obtained from a man aged 25-40 years in good health. Here the CDR3 DNA reads TGTGCCAGCAGCCTGCGACTAGTTTTTGAGCAGTACTTC. This gives the protein CASSLRLVFEQYF.